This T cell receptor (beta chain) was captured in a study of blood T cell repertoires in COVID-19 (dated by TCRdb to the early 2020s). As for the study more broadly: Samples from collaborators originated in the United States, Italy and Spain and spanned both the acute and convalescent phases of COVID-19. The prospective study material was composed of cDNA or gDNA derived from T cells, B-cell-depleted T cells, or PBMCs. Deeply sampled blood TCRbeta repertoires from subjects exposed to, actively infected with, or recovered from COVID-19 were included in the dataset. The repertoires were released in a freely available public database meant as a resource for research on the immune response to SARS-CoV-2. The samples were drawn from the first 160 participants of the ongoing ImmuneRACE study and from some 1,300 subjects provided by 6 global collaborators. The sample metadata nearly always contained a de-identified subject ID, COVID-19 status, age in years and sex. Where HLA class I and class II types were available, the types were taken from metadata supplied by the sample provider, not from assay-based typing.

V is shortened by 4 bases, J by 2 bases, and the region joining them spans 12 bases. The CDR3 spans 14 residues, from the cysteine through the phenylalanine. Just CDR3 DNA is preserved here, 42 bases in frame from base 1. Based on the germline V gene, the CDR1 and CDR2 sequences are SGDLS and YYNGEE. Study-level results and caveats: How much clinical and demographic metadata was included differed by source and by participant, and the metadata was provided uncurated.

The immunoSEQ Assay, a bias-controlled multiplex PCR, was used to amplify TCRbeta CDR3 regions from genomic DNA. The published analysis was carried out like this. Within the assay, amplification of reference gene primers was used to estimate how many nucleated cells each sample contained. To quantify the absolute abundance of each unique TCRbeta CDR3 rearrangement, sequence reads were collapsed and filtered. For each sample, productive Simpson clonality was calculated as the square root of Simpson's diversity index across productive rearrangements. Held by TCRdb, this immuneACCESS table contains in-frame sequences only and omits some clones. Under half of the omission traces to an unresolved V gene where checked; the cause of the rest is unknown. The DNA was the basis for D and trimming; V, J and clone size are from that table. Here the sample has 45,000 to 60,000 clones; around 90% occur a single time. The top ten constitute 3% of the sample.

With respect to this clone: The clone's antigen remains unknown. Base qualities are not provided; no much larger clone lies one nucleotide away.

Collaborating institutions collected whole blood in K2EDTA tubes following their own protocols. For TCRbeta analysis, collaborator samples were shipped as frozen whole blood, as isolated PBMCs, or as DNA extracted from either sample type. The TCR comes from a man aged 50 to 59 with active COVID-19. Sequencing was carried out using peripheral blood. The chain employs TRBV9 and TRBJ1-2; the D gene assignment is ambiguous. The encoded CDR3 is CASSPEQRNYGYTF. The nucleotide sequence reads TGTGCCAGCAGCCCGGAACAGAGAAACTATGGCTACACCTTC.